The T cell receptor beta chain described here comes from a study of naive and memory T cell subsets. Regarding the study as a whole: Possibly reflecting memory cells re-expressing CD45RA, a few larger clonotypes occurred in naive repertoires, especially CD8.

Trimming took off 3 bases at V and 8 bases at J, with 8 bases between the two ends. CDR3 length: 11 amino acids. CDR1 and CDR2 (germline): SGDLS, YYNGEE. CMV status came from CD4+ IFNgamma after overnight CMV lysate stimulation. After CD4 positive bead selection, the CD4-negative fraction gave CD8 T cells. Four subsets defined by CD45RA and CD27 were sorted after CD3, CD4, CD8 and live/dead staining. To note about this clonotype: Antigen unknown.

An equimolar mix of two oligonucleotides served as the beta constant-region primer for TRBC1 and TRBC2. The ligated cDNA underwent four PCR rounds using SP2 and nested alpha and beta constant-region primers. The cDNA 3' end received a ligated single-stranded oligonucleotide carrying the SP2 primer and a 12-nucleotide UMI. Each CDR3 protein is one row after TCRdb ran MiXCR on the UMI-ligation and nested PCR reads. The table lists 85,000 to 130,000 distinct CDR3 sequences, roughly 15% of them singletons. This receptor was taken from a human donor in good health. This chain connects TRBV9 to TRBJ1-2; D not resolved. Specimen: naive CD8+ T cells from blood. The CDR3 nucleotides are TGTGCCAGCAGCGACAGCACCGGCTACACCTTC. Amino acids: CASSDSTGYTF. Full variable domain (rest looked up from reference TRBV9 and TRBJ1-2): DSGVTQTPKHLITATGQRVTLRCSPRSGDLSVYWYQQSLDQGLQFLIQYYNGEERAKGNILERFSAQQFPDLHSELNLSSLELGDSALYFCASSDSTGYTFGSGTRLTVV.